The next 24 T cell receptor beta chains were all read from a single sample in a study of regulatory T cells in long-lasting Graves disease. TCR beta libraries were built with iRepertoire HTBI primers and Arm-PCR of CDR3 regions. One entry per CDR3 protein results from TCRdb running MiXCR on the multiplex PCR reads. The profile shows more than 650,000 distinct CDR3 sequences, around 32% of them singletons. Time point described: persistent/refractory GD, antithyroid drugs over 5 years with positive TRAb. The TCR library was prepared using RNA isolated from PBMCs. The sample consisted of peripheral blood mononuclear cells (PBMCs), taken when the disease was refractory, from a patient treated with antithyroid drugs. These receptor sequences come from a female donor with Graves disease.

This clonotype turned up a few times. This chain links TRBV7-9 with TRBJ2-7, with D perhaps matching TRBD2 (7 bases). Looked up from germline, CDR1 is SEHNR and CDR2 is FQNEAQ (reference sequence). V was cut by 0 bases and J by 5 bases, with 17 bases left in between. CDR3 size: 16 residues. The CDR3 nucleotides are TGTGCCAGCAGCTTAGCGAGGGCGGGGGCGCAGAACGAGCAGTACTTC. Protein product: CASSLARAGAQNEQYF.

This clonotype is a singleton in its sample. In nucleotides, the CDR3 is TGTGCCAGCAGTGAATGGGCCGGTGGGAATGAGCAGTTCTTC. It encodes CASSEWAGGNEQFF. V usage is TRBV6-1 and J usage is TRBJ2-1; D is unclear. The ends were cut back, 2 bases at V and 7 bases at J, with 12 bases in the middle. CDR3 size: 14 residues. Germline CDR1 and CDR2: MNHNS and SASEGT.

J is TRBJ2-3 and V is TRBV6-1; 14 bases are a match to TRBD2. This CDR3 is 16 amino acids long. Germline assignment: CDR1 MNHNS and CDR2 SASEGT. J was trimmed by 4 bases and V by 0 bases; bases with no gene match: 0. The CDR3 DNA reads as TGTGCCAGCAGTGAAGCGGGACTAGCGGGAGCAGATACGCAGTATTTT. Encoded protein: CASSEAGLAGADTQYF.

Note on this clonotype: This may stem from a read error, because a much larger clone lies one nucleotide away. The CDR3 ends on some other residue instead of the conserved phenylalanine or tryptophan, so this is likely a read error. This rearrangement joins TRBV2 to TRBJ1-1; unclear D gene. This CDR3 has 12 amino acids. V was trimmed by 11 bases and J by 0 bases, leaving 10 bases between them. Looked up from germline, CDR1 is SNHLY and CDR2 is FYNNEI. This CDR3 reads CAGSKVNTEAFL. CDR3 nucleotides: TGTGCCGGCTCAAAGGTGAACACTGAAGCTTTCCTT.

The chain joins TRBV5-6 to TRBJ1-1, with TRBD1 as a possible D gene (5 bases). Germline V gene data show CDR1 as SGHDT and CDR2 as YYEEEE. The CDR3 is 15 residues long. V was clipped by 0 bases and J by 4 bases, with 13 bases between them. This CDR3 reads CASSLAGGGATEAFF. CDR3 coding DNA: TGTGCCAGCAGCTTGGCCGGGGGTGGAGCCACTGAAGCTTTCTTT.

Ten or more counts support this clonotype. CDR3: CASSLKWSSSEQYF. As DNA, the CDR3 is TGTGCCAGCAGCTTAAAATGGTCCAGTTCCGAGCAGTACTTC. The rearrangement uses TRBV11-2 and TRBJ2-7; D call uncertain. The CDR3 runs to 14 residues. V lost 2 bases and J lost 6, with 14 bases in between. The germline CDR1 and CDR2 sequences are SGHAT and FQNNGV.

V is TRBV24-1 and J is TRBJ2-3; unclear D gene. V was trimmed by 5 bases and J by 6 bases, leaving 5 bases between them. Germline assignment: CDR1 KGHDR and CDR2 SFDVKD. There are 11 residues in the CDR3. The CDR3 nucleotides are TGTGCCACCAGTGTTCGGGATACGCAGTATTTT. Protein: CATSVRDTQYF.

This clonotype occurred many times. The V and J genes are TRBV11-2 and TRBJ2-5; 7 bases agree with TRBD1. The CDR3 sequence is 12 residues long. V lost 5 bases and J lost 5; bases outside the gene matches: 2. Germline-derived CDR1 and CDR2 are SGHAT and FQNNGV. CDR3 bases: TGTGCCAGCAGCCCGGACAGGGAGACCCAGTACTTC. This gives the protein CASSPDRETQYF.

This clonotype appeared a single time. The chain carries TRBV9 and TRBJ1-6; D uncertain. V was shortened by 4 bases and J by 9 bases, with 17 bases between the two germline ends. The CDR3 totals 15 residues. Germline assignment: CDR1 SGDLS and CDR2 YYNGEE. This CDR3 reads CASSLATRTSSPLHF. CDR3 sequence (DNA): TGTGCCAGCAGCCTCGCCACAAGGACCAGTTCACCCCTCCACTTT. Using reference TRBV9 and TRBJ1-6 for the parts outside the CDR3, the full variable domain is DSGVTQTPKHLITATGQRVTLRCSPRSGDLSVYWYQQSLDQGLQFLIQYYNGEERAKGNILERFSAQQFPDLHSELNLSSLELGDSALYFCASSLATRTSSPLHFGNGTRLTVT.

The genes are TRBV19 and TRBJ1-5, with 8 positions matching TRBD1. CDR1 and CDR2 from the germline V gene are LNHDA and SQIVND (reference sequence). The trim removed 5 bases at V and 1 base at J, leaving 7 bases unmatched. The CDR3 contains 16 residues. The CDR3 protein is CASSGRTGTSNQPQHF. Here the CDR3 DNA reads TGTGCCAGTAGTGGTCGGACAGGGACAAGCAATCAGCCCCAGCATTTT. Supplemented by reference TRBV19 and TRBJ1-5, the full variable domain reads DGGITQSPKYLFRKEGQNVTLSCEQNLNHDAMYWYRQDPGQGLRLIYYSQIVNDFQKGDIAEGYSVSREKKESFPLTVTSAQKNPTAFYLCASSGRTGTSNQPQHFGDGTRLSIL.

Here the CDR3 reads CASSSNRNQDRGLGYTF. CDR3 nucleotide sequence: TGTGCCAGCAGTTCCAACCGAAACCAGGACAGGGGGCTTGGCTACACCTTC. The chain uses TRBV6-2 or TRBV6-3 and TRBJ1-2; 11 bases map to TRBD1. V lost 4 bases and J lost 7; bases outside the gene matches: 14. CDR3 length: 17 amino acids. From germline, CDR1 is MNHEY and CDR2 SVGEGT.

The CDR3 sequence: CATSRDVQDQETQYF. The CDR3 bases are TGTGCCACCAGCAGAGATGTCCAGGATCAAGAGACCCAGTACTTC. The V gene is TRBV15, the J gene TRBJ2-5; D remains ambiguous. The germline gives CDR1 LNHNV, CDR2 YYDKDF (reference sequence). There are 15 residues in the CDR3. V lost 0 bases and J lost 2, with 10 bases in between.

Many counts were recorded for this clonotype. The gene calls are TRBV6-1 and TRBJ1-2; D gene unclear. The CDR3 spans 15 residues. CDR1 MNHNS and CDR2 SASEGT come from the germline V gene. V dropped 5 bases and J dropped 3 bases, with 16 bases sitting between them. The CDR3 DNA reads TGTGCCAGCAGTCCGTACGGGGATAGAGACTATGGCTACACCTTC. This gives the protein CASSPYGDRDYGYTF.

This clonotype was found a few times. The rearrangement uses TRBV6-1 and TRBJ1-1, with unresolved D. The V and J ends lost 3 bases and 0 bases respectively, with 17 bases between them. CDR3 length equals 17 residues. CDR1 is MNHNS and CDR2 is SASEGT in the germline V gene. This CDR3 is CASSDINIELMNTEAFF. The DNA of the CDR3 is TGTGCCAGCAGTGACATCAACATAGAACTCATGAACACTGAAGCTTTCTTT.

This clonotype has ten or more counts. DNA for the CDR3: TGTGCCAGCAGGGACCGGGACAGGGGACTTTCACCCCTCCACTTT. It encodes CASRDRDRGLSPLHF. The rearrangement joins TRBV2 to TRBJ1-6, with 10 bases matching TRBD1. Germline V lookup: CDR1 SNHLY, CDR2 FYNNEI. This CDR3 has 15 residues. Losses at the gene ends were 6 bases for V and 9 bases for J; bases not matched to a gene: 8. Complete variable domain (other parts from reference TRBV2 and TRBJ1-6): EPEVTQTPSHQVTQMGQEVILRCVPISNHLYFYWYRQILGQKVEFLVSFYNNEISEKSEIFDDQFSVERPDGSNFTLKIRSTKLEDSAMYFCASRDRDRGLSPLHFGNGTRLTVT.

This clonotype has a count of ten or more. The V call is TRBV5-1, the J call TRBJ1-5; maybe TRBD1 (5 bases). The CDR3 consists of 14 residues. The V and J ends lost 3 bases and 2 bases respectively, with 9 bases between them. Germline V gene sequence: CDR1 SGHRS, CDR2 YFSETQ. CDR3 sequence reads: CASSWGDRNQPQHF. CDR3 nucleotides: TGCGCCAGCAGCTGGGGGGACCGCAATCAGCCCCAGCATTTT. The full variable domain, completed using reference TRBV5-1 and TRBJ1-5, is KAGVTQTPRYLIKTRGQQVTLSCSPISGHRSVSWYQQTPGQGLQFLFEYFSETQRNKGNFPGRFSGRQFSNSRSEMNVSTLELGDSALYLCASSWGDRNQPQHFGDGTRLSIL.

This clonotype was found a few times. The V gene is TRBV20-1, the J gene TRBJ1-1, with D tentatively TRBD1 (6 bases). The CDR3 loop spans 13 amino acids. CDR1 and CDR2 from the germline V gene are DFQATT and SNEGSKA (reference sequence). V was shortened by 3 bases and J by 3 bases, with 11 bases between the two germline ends. CDR3 in DNA: TGCAGTGCTAGGGGCAGGGGCTACACTGAAGCTTTCTTT. Amino acids: CSARGRGYTEAFF.

The chain employs TRBV29-1 and TRBJ1-3; TRBD1 might be the D (5 bases). The CDR3 extends over 14 amino acids. The germline V and J ends were trimmed by 8 bases and 0 bases, with 14 bases remaining between them. Germline assignment: CDR1 SQVTM and CDR2 ANQGSEA. The CDR3 reads CSFRDGTSGNTIYF. The CDR3 DNA reads as TGCAGCTTCCGGGACGGAACCTCTGGAAACACCATATATTTT.

The rearrangement links TRBV6-2 or TRBV6-3 to TRBJ1-2, with a weak D call TRBD1 (5 bases). The V gene lost 0 bases and the J gene lost 9 bases, with 14 bases spanning the gap. This CDR3 spans 14 amino acids. Per germline, CDR1 MNHEY and CDR2 SVGEGT. This CDR3 reads CASSYSRGDSRYTF. In DNA, the CDR3 is TGTGCCAGCAGTTACTCGAGAGGGGATAGTCGCTACACCTTC.

The chain uses TRBV2 and TRBJ1-5; D unclear. V was shortened by 1 base and J by 4 bases, with 14 bases between the two germline ends. CDR3 length equals 16 residues. Germline assignment: CDR1 SNHLY and CDR2 FYNNEI. As DNA, the CDR3 is TGTGCCAGCAGTGAAGGCGGCAGGAGGCAAAATCAGCCCCAGCATTTT. Translating gives CASSEGGRRQNQPQHF.

This clonotype was detected only a few times. The chain carries TRBV30 and TRBJ1-1, with a weak D call TRBD1 (6 bases). Trimming removed 0 bases at V and 5 bases at J, with 13 bases between. CDR1 is GTSNPN, CDR2 SVGIG, per germline (reference sequence). CDR3 size: 14 residues. The CDR3 protein is CAWSVLGGLTEAFF. The CDR3 region has the DNA TGTGCCTGGAGTGTACTGGGGGGGCTAACTGAAGCTTTCTTT.

The gene calls are TRBV7-6 and TRBJ2-5, with D possibly matching TRBD1 (5 bases). TRBJ2-7 matches the DNA end more closely, so the J call is doubtful. Germline CDR1 reads SGHVS; CDR2 reads FNYEAQ. The CDR3 is 16 residues long. CDR3 in amino acids: CASSLVGRTSSYEQYF. The CDR3 DNA sequence: TGTGCCAGCAGCTTAGTAGGGCGGACAAGCTCCTACGAGCAGTACTTC.

This clonotype was seen repeatedly, ten times or more. The DNA for the CDR3 is TGTGCCAGCAGTTTTGGCCTAGCGGGAGTCAATTGGTACGAGCAGTACTTC. Its translation: CASSFGLAGVNWYEQYF. This chain uses TRBV27 with TRBJ2-7, with 10 bases matching TRBD2. Germline-derived CDR1 and CDR2 are MNHEY and SMNVEV (reference sequence). The CDR3 loop spans 17 amino acids. The junction had 12 bases not matched to a gene; V was cut back by 3 bases and J by 4 bases.

This clonotype was seen only a few times. The rearrangement links TRBV10-2 to TRBJ2-7, with TRBD2 identical over 10 bases. V shed 5 bases and J 3 bases; nucleotides not matched to a gene: 4. Germline CDR1 WSHSY, CDR2 SAAADI. The CDR3 totals 14 residues. The CDR3 bases are TGCGCCAGCAGTCCTAGCGGGAGTTTCTACGAGCAGTACTTC. It yields the protein CASSPSGSFYEQYF.